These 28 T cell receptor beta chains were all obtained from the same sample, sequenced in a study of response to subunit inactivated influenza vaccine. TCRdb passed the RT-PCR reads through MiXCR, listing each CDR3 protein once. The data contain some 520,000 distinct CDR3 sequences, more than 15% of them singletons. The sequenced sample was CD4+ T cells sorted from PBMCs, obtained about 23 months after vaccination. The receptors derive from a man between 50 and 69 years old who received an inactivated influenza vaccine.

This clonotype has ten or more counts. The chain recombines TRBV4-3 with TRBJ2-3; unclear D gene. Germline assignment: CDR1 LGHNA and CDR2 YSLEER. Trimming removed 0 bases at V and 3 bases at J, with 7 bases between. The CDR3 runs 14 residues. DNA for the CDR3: TGCGCCAGCAGCCAAGATGTCAGAACAGATACGCAGTATTTT. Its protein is CASSQDVRTDTQYF.

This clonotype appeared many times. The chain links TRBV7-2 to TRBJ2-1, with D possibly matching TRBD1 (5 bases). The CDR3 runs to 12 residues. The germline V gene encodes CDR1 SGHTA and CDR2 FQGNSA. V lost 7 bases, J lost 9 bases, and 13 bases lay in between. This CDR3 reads CASKQGIVEQFF. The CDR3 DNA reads TGTGCCAGCAAGCAGGGTATAGTTGAGCAGTTCTTC.

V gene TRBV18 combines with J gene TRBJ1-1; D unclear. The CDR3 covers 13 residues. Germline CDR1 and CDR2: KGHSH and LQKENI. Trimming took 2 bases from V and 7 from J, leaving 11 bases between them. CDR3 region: CASSPREADEAFF. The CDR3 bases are TGTGCCAGCTCACCAAGGGAGGCAGATGAAGCTTTCTTT.

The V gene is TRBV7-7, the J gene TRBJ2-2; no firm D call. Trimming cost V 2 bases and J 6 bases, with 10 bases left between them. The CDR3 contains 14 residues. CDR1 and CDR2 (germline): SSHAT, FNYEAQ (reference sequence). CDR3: CASSLMGLSGELFF. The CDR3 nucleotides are TGTGCCAGCAGCTTAATGGGCTTGTCCGGGGAGCTGTTTTTT.

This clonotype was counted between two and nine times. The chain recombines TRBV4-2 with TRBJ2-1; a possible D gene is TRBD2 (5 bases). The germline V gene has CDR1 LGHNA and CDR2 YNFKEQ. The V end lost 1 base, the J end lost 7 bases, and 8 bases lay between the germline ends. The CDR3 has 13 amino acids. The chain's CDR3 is CASSQVTGNEQFF. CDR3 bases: TGTGCCAGCAGCCAAGTGACGGGAAATGAGCAGTTCTTC.

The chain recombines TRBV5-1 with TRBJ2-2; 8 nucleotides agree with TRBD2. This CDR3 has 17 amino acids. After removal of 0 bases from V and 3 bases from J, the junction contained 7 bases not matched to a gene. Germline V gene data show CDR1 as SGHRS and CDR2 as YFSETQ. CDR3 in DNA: TGCGCCAGCAGCTTGGCTACTAGCGGAATACACACCGGGGAGCTGTTTTTT. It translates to CASSLATSGIHTGELFF.

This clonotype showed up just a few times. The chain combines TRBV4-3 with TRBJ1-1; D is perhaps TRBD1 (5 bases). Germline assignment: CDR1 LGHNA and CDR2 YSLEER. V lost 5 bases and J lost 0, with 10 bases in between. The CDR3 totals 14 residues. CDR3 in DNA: TGCGCCAGCAGCGTGGGGGGTTTGAACACTGAAGCTTTCTTT. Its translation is CASSVGGLNTEAFF.

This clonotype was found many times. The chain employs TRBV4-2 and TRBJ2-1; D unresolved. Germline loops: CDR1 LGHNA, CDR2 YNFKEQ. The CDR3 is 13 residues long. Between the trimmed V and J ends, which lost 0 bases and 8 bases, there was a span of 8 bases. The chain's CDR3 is CASSQEPLYEQFF. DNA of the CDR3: TGTGCCAGCAGCCAAGAACCCCTGTATGAGCAGTTCTTC.

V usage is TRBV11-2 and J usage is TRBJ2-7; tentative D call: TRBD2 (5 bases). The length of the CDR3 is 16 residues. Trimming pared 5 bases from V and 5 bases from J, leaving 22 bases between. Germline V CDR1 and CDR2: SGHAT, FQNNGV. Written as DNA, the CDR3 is TGTGCCAGCAGCCCCCTTTTTCGGGGAAGGGTGGACGAGCAGTACTTC. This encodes CASSPLFRGRVDEQYF.

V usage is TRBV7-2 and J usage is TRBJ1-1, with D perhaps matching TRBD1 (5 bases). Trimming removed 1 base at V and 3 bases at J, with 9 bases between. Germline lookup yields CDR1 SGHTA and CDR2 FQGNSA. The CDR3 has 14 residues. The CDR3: CASSLVGGDTEAFF. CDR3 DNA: TGTGCCAGCAGCTTAGTGGGGGGGGACACTGAAGCTTTCTTT.

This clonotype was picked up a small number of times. The CDR3 sequence is CATSDKGYEQYF. As DNA, the CDR3 is TGTGCCACCAGTGATAAGGGTTACGAGCAGTACTTC. The chain combines TRBV24-1 with TRBJ2-7; D unresolved. Trimming stripped 3 bases from V and 4 bases from J, with 6 bases between. The length of the CDR3 is 12 residues. In germline, CDR1 is KGHDR, CDR2 SFDVKD.

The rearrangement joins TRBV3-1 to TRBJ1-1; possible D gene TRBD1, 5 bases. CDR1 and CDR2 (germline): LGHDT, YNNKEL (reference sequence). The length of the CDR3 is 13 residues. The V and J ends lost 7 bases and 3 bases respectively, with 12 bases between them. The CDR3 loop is CASTRVPDTEAFF. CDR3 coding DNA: TGTGCCAGCACCAGGGTTCCGGACACTGAAGCTTTCTTT.

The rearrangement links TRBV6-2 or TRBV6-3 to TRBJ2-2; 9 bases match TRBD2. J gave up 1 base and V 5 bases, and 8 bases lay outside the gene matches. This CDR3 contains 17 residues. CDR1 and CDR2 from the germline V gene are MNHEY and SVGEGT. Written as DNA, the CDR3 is TGTGCCAGCAGTCGGACGGGACTAGCCTTGAACACCGGGGAGCTGTTTTTT. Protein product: CASSRTGLALNTGELFF.

CDR3 in amino acids: CASRASGPTGELFF. As DNA, the CDR3 is TGTGCCAGCCGGGCTAGCGGACCCACCGGGGAGCTGTTTTTT. The J gene is TRBJ2-2, the V gene TRBV11-1; 7 bases match TRBD2. The junction had 7 bases not matched to a gene; V was cut back by 8 bases and J by 4 bases. Germline assignment: CDR1 SGHAT and CDR2 FQDESV (reference sequence). This CDR3 is built from 14 residues.

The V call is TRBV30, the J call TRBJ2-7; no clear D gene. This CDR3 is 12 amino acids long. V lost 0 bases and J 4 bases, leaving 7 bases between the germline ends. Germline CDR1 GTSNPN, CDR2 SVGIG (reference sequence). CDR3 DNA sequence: TGTGCCTGGAGTGTAGGTTATTACGAGCAGTACTTC. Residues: CAWSVGYYEQYF. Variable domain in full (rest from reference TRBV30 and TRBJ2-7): SQTIHQWPATLVQPVGSPLSLECTVEGTSNPNLYWYRQAAGRGLQLLFYSVGIGQISSEVPQNLSASRPQDRQFILSSKKLLLSDSGFYLCAWSVGYYEQYFGPGTRLTVT.

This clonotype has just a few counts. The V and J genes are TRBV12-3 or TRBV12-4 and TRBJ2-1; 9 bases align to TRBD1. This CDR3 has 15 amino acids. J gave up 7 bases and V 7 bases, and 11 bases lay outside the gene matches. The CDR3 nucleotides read TGTGCCAGCACCCCCGGGCCGGACAGGGGTAATGAGCAGTTCTTC. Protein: CASTPGPDRGNEQFF.

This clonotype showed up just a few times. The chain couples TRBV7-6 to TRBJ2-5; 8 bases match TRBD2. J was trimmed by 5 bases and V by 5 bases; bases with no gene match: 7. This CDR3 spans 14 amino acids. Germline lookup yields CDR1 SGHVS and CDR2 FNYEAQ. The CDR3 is CASSERGGRETQYF. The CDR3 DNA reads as TGTGCCAGCAGCGAACGGGGGGGCCGGGAGACCCAGTACTTC.

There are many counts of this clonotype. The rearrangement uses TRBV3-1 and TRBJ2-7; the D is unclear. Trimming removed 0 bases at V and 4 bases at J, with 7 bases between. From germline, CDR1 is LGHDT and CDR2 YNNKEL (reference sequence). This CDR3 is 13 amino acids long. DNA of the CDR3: TGTGCCAGCAGCCAAGATGACCGGTACGAGCAGTACTTC. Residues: CASSQDDRYEQYF.

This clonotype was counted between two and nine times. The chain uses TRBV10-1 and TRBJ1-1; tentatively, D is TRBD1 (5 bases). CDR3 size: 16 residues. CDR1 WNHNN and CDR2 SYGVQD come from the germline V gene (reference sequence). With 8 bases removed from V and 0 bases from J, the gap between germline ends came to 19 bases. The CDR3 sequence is CASPLSRDGVNTEAFF. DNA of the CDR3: TGCGCCAGCCCCTTGTCCCGGGACGGGGTGAACACTGAAGCTTTCTTT.

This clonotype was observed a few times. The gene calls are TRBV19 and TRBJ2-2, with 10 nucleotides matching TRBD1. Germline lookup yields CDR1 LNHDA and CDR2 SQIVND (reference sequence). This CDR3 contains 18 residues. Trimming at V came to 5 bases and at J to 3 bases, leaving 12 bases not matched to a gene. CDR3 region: CASSRFLLDRGYTGELFF. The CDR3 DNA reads TGTGCCAGTAGTCGATTCCTCTTGGACAGGGGGTACACCGGGGAGCTGTTTTTT.

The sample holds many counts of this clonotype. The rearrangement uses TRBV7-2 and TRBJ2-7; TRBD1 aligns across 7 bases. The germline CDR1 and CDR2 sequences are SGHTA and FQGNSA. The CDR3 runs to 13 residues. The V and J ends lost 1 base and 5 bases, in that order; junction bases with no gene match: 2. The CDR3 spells CASSLVTGNEQYF. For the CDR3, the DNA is TGTGCCAGCAGCTTAGTGACAGGGAACGAGCAGTACTTC.

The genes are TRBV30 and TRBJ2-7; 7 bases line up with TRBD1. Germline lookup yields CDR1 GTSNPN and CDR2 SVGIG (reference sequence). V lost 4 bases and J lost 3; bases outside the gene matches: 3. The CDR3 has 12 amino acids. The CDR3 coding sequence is TGTGCCTGGACCCGGGACAGCTACGAGCAGTACTTC. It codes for CAWTRDSYEQYF.

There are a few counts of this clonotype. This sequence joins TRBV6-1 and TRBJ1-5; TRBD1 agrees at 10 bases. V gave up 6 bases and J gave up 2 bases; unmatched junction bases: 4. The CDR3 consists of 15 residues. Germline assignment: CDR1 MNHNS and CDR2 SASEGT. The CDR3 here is CASRGQGYGNQPQHF. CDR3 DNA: TGTGCCAGCAGGGGACAGGGGTACGGCAATCAGCCCCAGCATTTT.

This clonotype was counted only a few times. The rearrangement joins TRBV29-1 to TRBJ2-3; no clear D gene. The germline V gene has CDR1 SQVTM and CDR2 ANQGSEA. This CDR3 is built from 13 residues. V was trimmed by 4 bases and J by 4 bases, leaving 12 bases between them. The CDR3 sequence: CSVVSGWADTQYF. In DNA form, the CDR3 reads TGCAGCGTTGTATCTGGTTGGGCAGATACGCAGTATTTT.

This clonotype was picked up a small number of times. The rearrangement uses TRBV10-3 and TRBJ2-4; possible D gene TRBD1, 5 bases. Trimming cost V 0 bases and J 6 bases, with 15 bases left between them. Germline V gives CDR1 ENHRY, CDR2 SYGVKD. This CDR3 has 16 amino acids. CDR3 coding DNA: TGTGCCATCAGTGAGTCGCTTGCTCAGGGCAGAAACATTCAGTACTTC. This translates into CAISESLAQGRNIQYF.

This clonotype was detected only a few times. CDR3 protein: CASSVAGGWYQETQYF. The CDR3 DNA reads TGTGCCAGCAGCGTAGCTGGCGGTTGGTACCAAGAGACCCAGTACTTC. The chain employs TRBV9 and TRBJ2-5, with D hard to call. The CDR3 covers 16 residues. The V end lost 0 bases, the J end lost 0 bases, and 12 bases lay between the germline ends. Germline-derived CDR1 and CDR2 are SGDLS and YYNGEE. Full variable domain (remainder filled in from reference TRBV9 and TRBJ2-5): DSGVTQTPKHLITATGQRVTLRCSPRSGDLSVYWYQQSLDQGLQFLIQYYNGEERAKGNILERFSAQQFPDLHSELNLSSLELGDSALYFCASSVAGGWYQETQYFGPGTRLLVL.

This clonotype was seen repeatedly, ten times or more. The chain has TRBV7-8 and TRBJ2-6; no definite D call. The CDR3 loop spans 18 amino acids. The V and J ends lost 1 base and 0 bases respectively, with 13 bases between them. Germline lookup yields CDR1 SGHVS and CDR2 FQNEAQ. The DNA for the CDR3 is TGTGCCAGCAGCTTAGTCAGGATTGTGTTCTCTGGGGCCAACGTCCTGACTTTC. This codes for CASSLVRIVFSGANVLTF.

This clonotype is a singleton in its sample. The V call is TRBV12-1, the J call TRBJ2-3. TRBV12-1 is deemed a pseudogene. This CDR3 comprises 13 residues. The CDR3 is CASSFQQTDTQYF. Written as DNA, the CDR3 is TGTGCCAGCAGCTTTCAGCAGACAGATACGCAGTATTTT.